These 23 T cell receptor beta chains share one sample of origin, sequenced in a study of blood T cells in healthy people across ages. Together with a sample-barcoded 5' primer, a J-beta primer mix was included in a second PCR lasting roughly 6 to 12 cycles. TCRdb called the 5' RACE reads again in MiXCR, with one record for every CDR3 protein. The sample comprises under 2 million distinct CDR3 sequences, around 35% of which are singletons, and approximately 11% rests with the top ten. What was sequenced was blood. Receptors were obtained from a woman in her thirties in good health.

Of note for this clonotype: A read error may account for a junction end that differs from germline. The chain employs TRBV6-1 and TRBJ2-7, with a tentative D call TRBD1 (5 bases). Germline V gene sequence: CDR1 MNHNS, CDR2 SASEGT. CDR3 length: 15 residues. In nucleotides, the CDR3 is TGTGCCAGCGGTGAAGCCAGGGCCTCCACCTACGAGCAGTACTTC. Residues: CASGEARASTYEQYF.

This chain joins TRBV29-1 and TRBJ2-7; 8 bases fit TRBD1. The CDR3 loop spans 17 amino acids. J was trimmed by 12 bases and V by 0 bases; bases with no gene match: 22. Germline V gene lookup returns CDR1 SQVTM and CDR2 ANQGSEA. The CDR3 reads CSVEESITTGEFNVRYF. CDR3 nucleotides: TGCAGCGTTGAAGAGTCCATCACGACAGGGGAATTCAACGTGCGGTACTTC.

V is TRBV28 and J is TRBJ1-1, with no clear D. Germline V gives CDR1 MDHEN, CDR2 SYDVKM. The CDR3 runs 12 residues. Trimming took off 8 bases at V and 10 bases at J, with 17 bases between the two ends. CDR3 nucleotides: TGTGCCAGCGGGTTCGGGAGGTGGGGAGCTTTCTTT. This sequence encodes CASGFGRWGAFF.

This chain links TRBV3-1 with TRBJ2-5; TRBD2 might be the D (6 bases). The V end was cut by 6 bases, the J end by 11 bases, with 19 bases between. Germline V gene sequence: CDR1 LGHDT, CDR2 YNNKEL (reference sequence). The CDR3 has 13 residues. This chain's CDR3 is CASRPPGGSEQYF. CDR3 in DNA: TGTGCCAGCAGGCCCCCCGGAGGGAGTGAGCAGTACTTC.

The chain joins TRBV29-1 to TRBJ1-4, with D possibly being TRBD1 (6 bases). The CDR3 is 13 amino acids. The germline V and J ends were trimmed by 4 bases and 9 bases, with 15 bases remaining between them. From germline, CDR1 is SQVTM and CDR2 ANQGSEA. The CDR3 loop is CSVGMAGVKKLFF. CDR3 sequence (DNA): TGCAGCGTTGGGATGGCAGGGGTTAAAAAACTGTTTTTT.

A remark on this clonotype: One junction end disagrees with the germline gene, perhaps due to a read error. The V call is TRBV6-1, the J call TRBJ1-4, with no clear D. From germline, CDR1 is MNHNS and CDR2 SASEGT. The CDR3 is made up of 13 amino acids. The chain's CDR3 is CAGSVGPNEKLFF. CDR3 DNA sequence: TGTGCCGGCAGTGTGGGCCCTAATGAAAAACTGTTTTTT.

The CDR3: CSAMSGTSGRSYNEQFF. The DNA of the CDR3 is TGCAGTGCTATGAGTGGGACTAGCGGGAGGTCCTACAATGAGCAGTTCTTC. The rearrangement joins TRBV20-1 to TRBJ2-1; 15 bases fit TRBD2. This CDR3 spans 17 amino acids. Unmatched junction bases numbered 5, after V lost 4 bases and J lost 1 base. Germline V gene lookup returns CDR1 DFQATT and CDR2 SNEGSKA (reference sequence).

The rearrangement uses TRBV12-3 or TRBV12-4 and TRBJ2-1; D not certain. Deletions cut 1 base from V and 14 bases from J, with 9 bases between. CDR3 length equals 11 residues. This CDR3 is CASSLVGVEFF. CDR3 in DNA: TGTGCCAGCAGTTTAGTCGGCGTTGAGTTCTTC.

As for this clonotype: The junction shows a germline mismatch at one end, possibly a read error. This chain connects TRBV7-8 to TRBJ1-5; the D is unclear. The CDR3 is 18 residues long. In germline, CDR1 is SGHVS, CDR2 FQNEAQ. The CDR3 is CACSLVAGYKYSNQPQHF. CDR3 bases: TGTGCCTGCAGCTTAGTGGCGGGGTACAAATATAGCAATCAGCCCCAGCATTTT.

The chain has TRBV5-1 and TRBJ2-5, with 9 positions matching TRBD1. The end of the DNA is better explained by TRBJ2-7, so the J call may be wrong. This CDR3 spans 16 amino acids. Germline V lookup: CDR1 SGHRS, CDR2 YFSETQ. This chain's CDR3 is CASSDPLGTGYDEQYF. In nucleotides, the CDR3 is TGCGCCAGCAGCGACCCTCTGGGGACAGGGTACGACGAGCAGTACTTC.

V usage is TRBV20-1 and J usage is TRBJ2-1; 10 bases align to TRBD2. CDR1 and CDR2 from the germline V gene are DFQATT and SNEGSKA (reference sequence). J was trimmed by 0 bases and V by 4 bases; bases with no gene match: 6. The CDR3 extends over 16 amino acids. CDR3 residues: CSATPQRGGSYNEQFF. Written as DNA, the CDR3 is TGCAGTGCTACCCCGCAGCGGGGGGGCTCCTACAATGAGCAGTTCTTC.

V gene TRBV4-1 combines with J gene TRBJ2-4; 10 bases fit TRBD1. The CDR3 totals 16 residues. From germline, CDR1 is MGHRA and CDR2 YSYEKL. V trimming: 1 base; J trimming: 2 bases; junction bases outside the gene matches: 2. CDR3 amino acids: CASSQGTGGPKNIQYF. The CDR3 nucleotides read TGCGCCAGCAGCCAAGGGACAGGGGGTCCCAAAAACATTCAGTACTTC.

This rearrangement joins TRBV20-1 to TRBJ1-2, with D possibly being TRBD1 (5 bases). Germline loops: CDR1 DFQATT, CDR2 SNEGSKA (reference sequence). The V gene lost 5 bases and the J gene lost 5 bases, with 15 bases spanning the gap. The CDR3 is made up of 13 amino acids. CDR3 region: CSAHQGGEYGYTF. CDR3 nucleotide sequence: TGCAGTGCTCATCAGGGAGGGGAATATGGCTACACCTTC.

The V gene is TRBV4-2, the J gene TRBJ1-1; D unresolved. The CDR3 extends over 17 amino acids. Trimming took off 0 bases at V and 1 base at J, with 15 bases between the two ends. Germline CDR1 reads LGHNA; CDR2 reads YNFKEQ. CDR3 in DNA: TGTGCCAGCAGCCAAGATCCCGCTGCGGGCGCGAACACTGAAGCTTTCTTT. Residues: CASSQDPAAGANTEAFF.

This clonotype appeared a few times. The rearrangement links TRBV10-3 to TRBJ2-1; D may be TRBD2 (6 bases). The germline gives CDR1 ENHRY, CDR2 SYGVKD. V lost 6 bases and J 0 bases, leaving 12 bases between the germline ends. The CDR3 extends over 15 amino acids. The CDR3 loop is CAIRERASSYNEQFF. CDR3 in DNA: TGTGCCATCAGGGAGCGGGCCAGCTCCTACAATGAGCAGTTCTTC.

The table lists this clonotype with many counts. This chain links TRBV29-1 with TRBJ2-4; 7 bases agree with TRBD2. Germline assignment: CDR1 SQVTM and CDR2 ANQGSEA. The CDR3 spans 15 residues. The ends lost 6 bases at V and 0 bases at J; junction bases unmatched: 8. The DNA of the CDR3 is TGCAGCGTCGCCGGGACTACCTTAGCCAAAAACATTCAGTACTTC. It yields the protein CSVAGTTLAKNIQYF.

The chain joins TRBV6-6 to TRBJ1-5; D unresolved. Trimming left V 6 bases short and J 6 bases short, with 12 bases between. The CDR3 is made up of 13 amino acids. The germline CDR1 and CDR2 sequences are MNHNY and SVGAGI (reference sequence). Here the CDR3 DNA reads TGTGCCAGCAGGATGGGCAGAAGTCAGCCCCAGCATTTT. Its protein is CASRMGRSQPQHF.

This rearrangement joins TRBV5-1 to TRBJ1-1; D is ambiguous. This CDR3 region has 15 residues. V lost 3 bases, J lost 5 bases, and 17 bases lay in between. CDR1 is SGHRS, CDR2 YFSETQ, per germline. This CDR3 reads CASSSTKEGVTEAFF. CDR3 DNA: TGCGCCAGCAGCTCGACCAAGGAGGGAGTGACTGAAGCTTTCTTT.

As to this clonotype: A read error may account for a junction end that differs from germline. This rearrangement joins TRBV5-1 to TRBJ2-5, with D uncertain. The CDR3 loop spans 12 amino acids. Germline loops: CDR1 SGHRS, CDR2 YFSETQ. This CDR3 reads CAGSLIGETQYF. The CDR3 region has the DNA TGCGCCGGCAGCCTAATTGGAGAGACCCAGTACTTC.

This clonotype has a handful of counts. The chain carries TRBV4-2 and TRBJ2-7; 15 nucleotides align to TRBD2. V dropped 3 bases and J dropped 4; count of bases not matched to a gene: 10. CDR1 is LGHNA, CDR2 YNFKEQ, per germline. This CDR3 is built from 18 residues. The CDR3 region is CASSQEGLAGGPSYEQYF. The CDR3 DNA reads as TGTGCCAGCAGCCAGGAAGGACTAGCGGGAGGGCCCTCTTACGAGCAGTACTTC.

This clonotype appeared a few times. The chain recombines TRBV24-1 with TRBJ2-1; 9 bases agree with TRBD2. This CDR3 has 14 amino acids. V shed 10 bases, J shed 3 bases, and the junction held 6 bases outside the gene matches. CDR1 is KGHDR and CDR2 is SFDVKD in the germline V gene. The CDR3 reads CATAGTSNYNEQFF. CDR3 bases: TGTGCCACAGCCGGGACTAGCAACTACAATGAGCAGTTCTTC.

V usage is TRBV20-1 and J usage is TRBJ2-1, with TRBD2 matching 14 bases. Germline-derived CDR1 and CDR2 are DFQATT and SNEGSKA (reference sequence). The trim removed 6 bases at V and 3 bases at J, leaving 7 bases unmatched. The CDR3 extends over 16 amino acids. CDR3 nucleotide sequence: TGCAGTGCCGGGGGGACTAGCGGGAGTCTCTACAATGAGCAGTTCTTC. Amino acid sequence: CSAGGTSGSLYNEQFF.

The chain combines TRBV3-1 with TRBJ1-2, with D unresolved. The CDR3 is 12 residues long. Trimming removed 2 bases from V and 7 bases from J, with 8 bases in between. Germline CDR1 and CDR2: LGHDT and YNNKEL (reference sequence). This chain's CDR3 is CASSQRYGGYTF. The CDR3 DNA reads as TGTGCCAGCAGCCAACGATACGGTGGCTACACCTTC.